The clone carrying this TCR beta chain was found once. Its cognate antigen is unknown. The data were obtained in a study of shared clonotypes between healthy human individuals. Study outcomes and limitations: The small donor group covered limited genetic and exposure diversity. Incompleteness in sorted-subset sequencing, despite large depth, was shown by rarefaction.

Germline assignment: CDR1 LGHNA and CDR2 YSLEER. Trimming shortened V by 0 bases and J by 0 bases, and 15 bases separated the two germline ends. This CDR3 has 17 amino acids. Assay used: immunoSEQ multiplex PCR; TCRdb lists only in-frame clones, some missing. The table lists roughly 2.5 million clones, around nine tenths of them singletons. The chain links TRBV4-3 to TRBJ2-7; weak D call: TRBD1 (6 bases). What was sequenced was naive CD4+ T cells sorted from blood. Noted subset: CD45RA+ positively selected. This TCR was recovered from a man younger than 35 in good health. Here the CDR3 reads CASSQDSVGTSSYEQYF. CDR3 nucleotide sequence: TGCGCCAGCAGCCAAGACTCGGTGGGGACAAGCTCCTACGAGCAGTACTTC.